This paragraph covers one TCR beta chain sequence. This sample is drawn from a study of blood T cell repertoires in COVID-19. Study-wide background: The United States, Italy and Spain provided the acute and convalescent COVID-19 samples.

V was cut by 4 bases and J by 4 bases, with 12 bases left in between. Germline loops: CDR1 SGDLS, CDR2 YYNGEE. The CDR3 length is 14 residues. Produced via immunoSEQ multiplex PCR; TCRdb's table is partial and in-frame only. The sample shows 310,000 or so clones, about 82% of them seen only once. Sequenced input: peripheral blood. The J gene is TRBJ1-3, the V gene TRBV9, with D uncertain. The sequence derives from a woman in her forties or fifties with acute or convalescent COVID-19. The CDR3 loop reads CASSLGGQGNTIYF. In DNA, the CDR3 is TGTGCCAGCAGCCTAGGAGGCCAAGGAAACACCATATATTTT.